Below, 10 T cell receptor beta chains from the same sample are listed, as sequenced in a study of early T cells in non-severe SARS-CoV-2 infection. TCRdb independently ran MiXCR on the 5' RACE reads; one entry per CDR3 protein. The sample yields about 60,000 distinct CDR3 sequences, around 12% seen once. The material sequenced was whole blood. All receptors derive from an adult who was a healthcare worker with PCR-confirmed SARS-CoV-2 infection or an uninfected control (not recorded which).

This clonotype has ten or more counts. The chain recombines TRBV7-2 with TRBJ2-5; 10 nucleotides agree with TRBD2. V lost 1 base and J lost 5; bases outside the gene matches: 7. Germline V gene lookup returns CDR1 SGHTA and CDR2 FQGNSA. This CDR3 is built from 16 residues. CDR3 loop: CASSLVGSGREETQYF. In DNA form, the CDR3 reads TGTGCCAGCAGCTTAGTCGGCAGCGGGAGGGAGGAGACCCAGTACTTC.

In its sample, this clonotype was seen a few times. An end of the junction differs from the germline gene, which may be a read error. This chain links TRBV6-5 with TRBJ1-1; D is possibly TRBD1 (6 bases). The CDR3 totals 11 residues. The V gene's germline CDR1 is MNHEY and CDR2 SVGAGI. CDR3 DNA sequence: TGTGCCAGCAGCAGGGACACCGAAGCTTTCTTT. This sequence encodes CASSRDTEAFF.

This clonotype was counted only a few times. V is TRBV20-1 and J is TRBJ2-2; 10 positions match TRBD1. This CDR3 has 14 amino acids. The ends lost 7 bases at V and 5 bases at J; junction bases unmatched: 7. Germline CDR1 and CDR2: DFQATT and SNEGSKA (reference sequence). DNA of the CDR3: TGCAGTGTCCTGCCGGGACAGGGGACCGGGGAGCTGTTTTTT. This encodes CSVLPGQGTGELFF.

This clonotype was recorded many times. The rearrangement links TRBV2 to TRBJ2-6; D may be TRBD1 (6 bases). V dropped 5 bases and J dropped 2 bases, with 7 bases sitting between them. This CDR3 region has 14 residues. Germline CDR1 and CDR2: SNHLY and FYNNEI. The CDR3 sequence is CASSNRAGANVLTF. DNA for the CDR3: TGTGCCAGCAGTAACAGGGCTGGGGCCAACGTCCTGACTTTC.

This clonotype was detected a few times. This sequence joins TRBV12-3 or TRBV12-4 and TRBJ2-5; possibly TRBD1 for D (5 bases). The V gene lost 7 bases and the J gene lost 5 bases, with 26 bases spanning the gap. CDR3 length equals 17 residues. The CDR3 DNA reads TGTGCCAGCACCGACGGACCCAGTGTAGGGGTCGGGGAGACCCAGTACTTC. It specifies CASTDGPSVGVGETQYF.

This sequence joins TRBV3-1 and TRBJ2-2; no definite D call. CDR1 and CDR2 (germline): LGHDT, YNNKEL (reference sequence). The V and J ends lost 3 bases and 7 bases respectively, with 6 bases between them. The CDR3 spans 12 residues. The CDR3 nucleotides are TGTGCCAGCAGCCACACGAACGGGGAGCTGTTTTTT. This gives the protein CASSHTNGELFF.

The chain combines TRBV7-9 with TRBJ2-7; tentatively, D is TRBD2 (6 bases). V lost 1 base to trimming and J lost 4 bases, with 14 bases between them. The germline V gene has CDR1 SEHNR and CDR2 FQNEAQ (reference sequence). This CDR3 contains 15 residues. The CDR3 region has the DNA TGTGCCAGCAGCTTAGGGGACTTGGTGTGGTACGAGCAGTACTTC. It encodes CASSLGDLVWYEQYF.

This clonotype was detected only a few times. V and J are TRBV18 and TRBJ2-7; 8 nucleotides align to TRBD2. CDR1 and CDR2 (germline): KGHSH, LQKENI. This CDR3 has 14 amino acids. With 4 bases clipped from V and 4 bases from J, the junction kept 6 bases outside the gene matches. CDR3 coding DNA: TGTGCCAGCTCACAGGGACTAGAAGGGTACGAGCAGTACTTC. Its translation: CASSQGLEGYEQYF.

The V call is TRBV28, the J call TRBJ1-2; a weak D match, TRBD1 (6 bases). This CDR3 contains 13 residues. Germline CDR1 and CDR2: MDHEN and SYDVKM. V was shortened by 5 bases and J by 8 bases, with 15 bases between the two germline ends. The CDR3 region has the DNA TGTGCCAGCAGTCCTACAGGGTTTCAAGGCTACACCTTC. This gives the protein CASSPTGFQGYTF.

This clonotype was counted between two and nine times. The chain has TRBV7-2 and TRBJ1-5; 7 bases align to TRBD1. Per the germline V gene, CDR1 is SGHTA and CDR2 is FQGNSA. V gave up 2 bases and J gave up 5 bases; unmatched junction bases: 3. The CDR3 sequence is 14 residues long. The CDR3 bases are TGTGCCAGCAGCTTAAGACAGGGAGATCAGCCCCAGCATTTT. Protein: CASSLRQGDQPQHF.